The rows below give T cell receptor beta chains drawn from one sample of a study of blood T cell repertoires in COVID-19. The data were produced by immunoSEQ multiplex PCR, yet TCRdb's version contains in-frame clones alone and is incomplete. The sample holds about 130,000 clones; roughly four fifths are singletons and the top ten take approximately 6%. Sequencing was performed on peripheral blood. These receptors were collected from a man at least 80 years old with COVID-19, enrolled during active disease. Both conserved end residues are part of each CDR3. The order of the fields is J gene, clone size, D gene, V gene, CDR3 DNA, CDR3 protein. The D gene is left open where the match is weak. Rows give clone size only sometimes, using once, few, many, or a class for an expanded clone.

J: TRBJ1-1; size: -; D: -; V: TRBV4-1; DNA: TGCGCCAGCAGCCAAGATAGTAGAGGGCTTGAAGCTTTCTTT; CDR3: CASSQDSRGLEAFF
J: TRBJ2-6; size: -; D: -; V: TRBV11-2; DNA: TGTGCCAGCAGGCCCAGGGTCTCTGGGGCCAACGTCCTGACTTTC; CDR3: CASRPRVSGANVLTF
J: TRBJ2-5; size: -; D: -; V: TRBV12-3/TRBV12-4; DNA: TGTGCCAGCAGTTTACAAGCGGAAGAGACCCAGTACTTC; CDR3: CASSLQAEETQYF
J: TRBJ1-5; size: few; D: TRBD1; V: TRBV28; DNA: TGTGCCAGCAGCTCTGACAGGGAAAATCAGCCCCAGCATTTT; CDR3: CASSSDRENQPQHF
J: TRBJ1-1; size: once; D: -; V: TRBV5-1; DNA: TGCGCCAGCAGCTTGGTTGGGGCTGAGAACACTGAAGCTTTCTTT; CDR3: CASSLVGAENTEAFF
J: TRBJ2-7; size: -; D: -; V: TRBV29-1; DNA: TGCAGCGTTGCCGAGGCCTACGAGCAGTACTTC; CDR3: CSVAEAYEQYF
J: TRBJ1-2; size: -; D: -; V: TRBV6-5; DNA: TGTGCCAGCATGGGGGCAAACGGCTACACCTTC; CDR3: CASMGANGYTF
J: TRBJ2-2; size: -; D: -; V: TRBV7-2; DNA: TGTGCCAGCAGCTTACAGGGCTTGAACACCGGGGAGCTGTTTTTT; CDR3: CASSLQGLNTGELFF
J: TRBJ1-2; size: -; D: -; V: TRBV7-9; DNA: TGTGCCAGCAGCTTAGCTAGGGTCGGGGATGGCTACACCTTC; CDR3: CASSLARVGDGYTF
J: TRBJ1-6; size: few; D: TRBD1; V: TRBV6-1; DNA: TGTGCCAGCAGTGAATATGTAGGGGGCGCCTATAATTCACCCCTCCACTTT; CDR3: CASSEYVGGAYNSPLHF
J: TRBJ2-1; size: -; D: TRBD2; V: TRBV19; DNA: TGTGCCAGTAGTGAAAGGACTAGGGCCTCGCAGTTCTTC; CDR3: CASSERTRASQFF
J: TRBJ1-5; size: -; D: TRBD1; V: TRBV6-5; DNA: TGTGCCAGCAACACAGGGGGCAGTCAGCCCCAGCATTTT; CDR3: CASNTGGSQPQHF
J: TRBJ1-5; size: -; D: -; V: TRBV6-1; DNA: TGTGCCAGCAGTGAATCCTTGGGGGACGGGGGTCAGCCCCAGCATTTT; CDR3: CASSESLGDGGQPQHF
J: TRBJ2-1; size: -; D: TRBD2; V: TRBV9; DNA: TGTGCCAGCAGCGTAGGGCTAGCGGGGGCCTACAATGAGCAGTTCTTC; CDR3: CASSVGLAGAYNEQFF
J: TRBJ1-2; size: -; D: TRBD1; V: TRBV2; DNA: TGTGCCAGCAGCGCGGACAGGTTCTATGGCTACACCTTC; CDR3: CASSADRFYGYTF
J: TRBJ2-5; size: -; D: -; V: TRBV11-2; DNA: TGTGCCAGCAGCCCCGGGCCTAGCCAAGTGGAGACCCAGTACTTC; CDR3: CASSPGPSQVETQYF